These T cell receptor beta chains were read from a single sample in a study of cytomegalovirus exposure and HLA in healthy donors. Sequencing used immunoSEQ multiplex PCR; TCRdb keeps in-frame clones, though not all of them. The data hold around 170,000 clones, with 60% to 85% observed a single time. Input material: PBMCs. These receptors were obtained from a man aged 18-30 years in good health and CMV-seronegative. The CDR3 runs from the conserved cysteine through the conserved F or W. The D gene is left open where the match is weak. Rows give clone size only sometimes, using once, few, many, or a class for an expanded clone.

J gene: TRBJ2-1
CDR3 length: 15
V gene: TRBV9
D gene: TRBD2
clone size: -
CDR3 DNA: TGTGCCAGCAGCGTTAGCGGGGCGACCTACAATGAGCAGTTCTTC
CDR3 protein: CASSVSGATYNEQFF

J gene: TRBJ1-3
CDR3 length: 15
V gene: TRBV25-1
D gene: -
clone size: -
CDR3 DNA: TGTGCCAGCAGTCCACTGACAGAGTCTGGAAACACCATATATTTT
CDR3 protein: CASSPLTESGNTIYF

J gene: TRBJ2-7
CDR3 length: 16
V gene: TRBV7-9
D gene: -
clone size: -
CDR3 DNA: TGTGCCAGCAGCCTTCGATTGGGCCAGGGCCGGCTCGAGCAGTACTTC
CDR3 protein: CASSLRLGQGRLEQYF

J gene: TRBJ2-3
CDR3 length: 15
V gene: TRBV5-1
D gene: -
clone size: -
CDR3 DNA: TGCGCCAGCACCCCAGGAGGGGGGGGTATAGATACGCAGTATTTT
CDR3 protein: CASTPGGGGIDTQYF

J gene: TRBJ1-2
CDR3 length: 12
V gene: TRBV28
D gene: -
clone size: -
CDR3 DNA: TGTGCCAGCTACGGGGGGGTAGTCGGGTCGGACTTC
CDR3 protein: CASYGGVVGSDF

J gene: TRBJ2-5
CDR3 length: 17
V gene: TRBV30
D gene: -
clone size: -
CDR3 DNA: TGTGCCTGGAGTGTAGCGGGTCTAAGCGCGGTGTTAGAGACCCAGTACTTC
CDR3 protein: CAWSVAGLSAVLETQYF

J gene: TRBJ2-1
CDR3 length: 15
V gene: TRBV6-1
D gene: TRBD2
clone size: -
CDR3 DNA: TGTGCCAGCATGGGAGCGGGAGGGCAATGGAGTGAGCAGTTCTTC
CDR3 protein: CASMGAGGQWSEQFF

J gene: TRBJ2-7
CDR3 length: 13
V gene: TRBV4-1
D gene: -
clone size: once
CDR3 DNA: TGCGCCAGCAGCCAAGAAACAGGGTACGAGCAGTACTTC
CDR3 protein: CASSQETGYEQYF

J gene: TRBJ1-1
CDR3 length: 18
V gene: TRBV7-9
D gene: -
clone size: -
CDR3 DNA: TGTGCCAGCAGCTTACGATCCCGAGGGGCGGGAGAGAACACTGAAGCTTTCTTT
CDR3 protein: CASSLRSRGAGENTEAFF

J gene: TRBJ2-7
CDR3 length: 13
V gene: TRBV28
D gene: -
clone size: -
CDR3 DNA: TGTGCCAGCAGGCCCGGGGGGCGGTACGAGCAGTACTTC
CDR3 protein: CASRPGGRYEQYF

J gene: TRBJ1-6
CDR3 length: 20
V gene: TRBV27
D gene: -
clone size: -
CDR3 DNA: TGTGCCAGCAGTTTATTCAGATCCCCGGGGGTGAGCTCCTATAATTCACCCCTCCACTTT
CDR3 protein: CASSLFRSPGVSSYNSPLHF

J gene: TRBJ2-7
CDR3 length: 18
V gene: TRBV11-2
D gene: -
clone size: -
CDR3 DNA: TGTGCCAGCAGCTTAGTGGGTAGCGGTATTACCCGTACTGGGGAGCAGTACTTC
CDR3 protein: CASSLVGSGITRTGEQYF

J gene: TRBJ2-4
CDR3 length: 12
V gene: TRBV2
D gene: -
clone size: -
CDR3 DNA: TGTGCCAGCAGTCCTGACTCCCCGATCAGCCACTTC
CDR3 protein: CASSPDSPISHF

J gene: TRBJ2-5
CDR3 length: 19
V gene: TRBV10-3
D gene: TRBD2
clone size: -
CDR3 DNA: TGTGCCATCAGTGAGTCGACTTCGAGCGGGAGGGCAGAGAGAGAGACCCAGTACTTC
CDR3 protein: CAISESTSSGRAERETQYF

J gene: TRBJ2-1
CDR3 length: 13
V gene: TRBV30
D gene: -
clone size: -
CDR3 DNA: TGTGCCTGGAGTATAGCGATACTGGGTGAGCAGTTCTTC
CDR3 protein: CAWSIAILGEQFF

J gene: TRBJ2-7
CDR3 length: 13
V gene: TRBV4-1
D gene: TRBD1
clone size: -
CDR3 DNA: TGCGCCGCTGCTCGGGACAGGGCTTACGAGCAGTACTTC
CDR3 protein: CAAARDRAYEQYF

J gene: TRBJ1-2
CDR3 length: 17
V gene: TRBV9
D gene: TRBD1
clone size: -
CDR3 DNA: TGTGCCAGCAGCGGGATAGGACAGGGGAATTTGGACTATGGCTACACCTTC
CDR3 protein: CASSGIGQGNLDYGYTF

J gene: TRBJ1-1
CDR3 length: 13
V gene: TRBV7-3
D gene: -
clone size: -
CDR3 DNA: TGTGCCAGCAGCCTATGGTACAACACTGAAGCTTTCTTT
CDR3 protein: CASSLWYNTEAFF

J gene: TRBJ1-6
CDR3 length: 12
V gene: TRBV6-5
D gene: -
clone size: -
CDR3 DNA: TGTGCCAGCAGTTCTCATAATTCACCCCTCCACTTT
CDR3 protein: CASSSHNSPLHF

J gene: TRBJ2-2
CDR3 length: 12
V gene: TRBV6-1
D gene: -
clone size: -
CDR3 DNA: TGTGCCAGCAGCCCCAACAGCGGGGAGCTGTTTTTT
CDR3 protein: CASSPNSGELFF

J gene: TRBJ2-2
CDR3 length: 14
V gene: TRBV30
D gene: -
clone size: -
CDR3 DNA: TGTGCCTGGGCGAGACAGGGCGGGAACGGGGAGCTGTTTTTT
CDR3 protein: CAWARQGGNGELFF

J gene: TRBJ1-2
CDR3 length: 15
V gene: TRBV5-1
D gene: -
clone size: -
CDR3 DNA: TGCGCCAGCAGCCCGCAAGGCCTAGGGGCTGATGGCTACACCTTC
CDR3 protein: CASSPQGLGADGYTF

J gene: TRBJ2-7
CDR3 length: 14
V gene: TRBV13
D gene: -
clone size: -
CDR3 DNA: TGTGCCAGCAGCTTAATTCACAGCTCCTACGAGCAGTACTTC
CDR3 protein: CASSLIHSSYEQYF

J gene: TRBJ2-1
CDR3 length: 16
V gene: TRBV25-1
D gene: TRBD1
clone size: -
CDR3 DNA: TGTGCCAGCAGTGAACCGTGGACAGGGGGCGGCATCCGAGTGTTCTTC
CDR3 protein: CASSEPWTGGGIRVFF

J gene: TRBJ2-1
CDR3 length: 15
V gene: TRBV4-1
D gene: TRBD1
clone size: -
CDR3 DNA: TGCGCCAGCAGCGGAGAGAGGGGGCGAATGGATGAGCAGTTCTTC
CDR3 protein: CASSGERGRMDEQFF

J gene: TRBJ2-3
CDR3 length: 13
V gene: TRBV9
D gene: -
clone size: -
CDR3 DNA: TGTGCCAATCGCGCGTTAAGCACAGATACGCAGTATTTT
CDR3 protein: CANRALSTDTQYF

J gene: TRBJ1-6
CDR3 length: 16
V gene: TRBV9
D gene: -
clone size: -
CDR3 DNA: TGTGCCAGCAGCGTAGGCGGGAGCTCCTATAATTCACCCCTCCACTTT
CDR3 protein: CASSVGGSSYNSPLHF

J gene: TRBJ2-2
CDR3 length: 12
V gene: TRBV30
D gene: -
clone size: -
CDR3 DNA: TGTGCCTGGACAGGGATCACCGGGGAGCTGTTTTTT
CDR3 protein: CAWTGITGELFF

J gene: TRBJ2-3
CDR3 length: 15
V gene: TRBV5-1
D gene: TRBD2
clone size: -
CDR3 DNA: TGCGCCAGCAGCTTAAGCGGGAGGATCACAGATACGCAGTATTTT
CDR3 protein: CASSLSGRITDTQYF

J gene: TRBJ2-2
CDR3 length: 18
V gene: TRBV6-1
D gene: -
clone size: -
CDR3 DNA: TGTGCCAGCAGTGAAGCGCAATGGGGCGGCGCGAACACCGGGGAGCTGTTTTTT
CDR3 protein: CASSEAQWGGANTGELFF

J gene: TRBJ2-1
CDR3 length: 14
V gene: TRBV6-4
D gene: TRBD2
clone size: few
CDR3 DNA: TGTGCCAGCAGTGAGGGGACTAGCGGGGGACGAAAGTTCTTC
CDR3 protein: CASSEGTSGGRKFF

J gene: TRBJ2-1
CDR3 length: 14
V gene: TRBV28
D gene: -
clone size: -
CDR3 DNA: TGTGCCAGTCTAAAGGGGGGGGCCCCCAATGAGCAGTTCTTC
CDR3 protein: CASLKGGAPNEQFF

J gene: TRBJ2-7
CDR3 length: 13
V gene: TRBV5-1
D gene: TRBD1
clone size: once
CDR3 DNA: TGCGCCAGCAGCCCTCGGACAGGGACCGAGCAGTACTTC
CDR3 protein: CASSPRTGTEQYF

J gene: TRBJ1-5
CDR3 length: 12
V gene: TRBV29-1
D gene: -
clone size: few
CDR3 DNA: TGCAGCGTTGGGGCAGGGGATCAGCCCCAGCATTTT
CDR3 protein: CSVGAGDQPQHF

J gene: TRBJ1-6
CDR3 length: 15
V gene: TRBV5-4
D gene: TRBD1
clone size: -
CDR3 DNA: TGTGCCAGCAGCATATGGACAGGGGACAATTCACCCCTCCACTTT
CDR3 protein: CASSIWTGDNSPLHF

J gene: TRBJ2-5
CDR3 length: 13
V gene: TRBV5-6
D gene: -
clone size: -
CDR3 DNA: TGTGCCAGCAGCTTGGCTAGCACGGGGACCCAGTACTTC
CDR3 protein: CASSLASTGTQYF

J gene: TRBJ1-1
CDR3 length: 15
V gene: TRBV19
D gene: -
clone size: -
CDR3 DNA: TGTGCCAGTAGTATCGGGGGGGGTAGAATCACTGAAGCTTTCTTT
CDR3 protein: CASSIGGGRITEAFF

J gene: TRBJ1-6
CDR3 length: 17
V gene: TRBV9
D gene: TRBD1
clone size: -
CDR3 DNA: TGTGCCAGCAGCGCGGAGGGTGCCGGGACAGGGCGTTCACCCCTCCACTTT
CDR3 protein: CASSAEGAGTGRSPLHF

J gene: TRBJ2-3
CDR3 length: 13
V gene: TRBV10-3
D gene: -
clone size: -
CDR3 DNA: TGTGCCATCACTCCGGACAGCTCCGATACGCAGTATTTT
CDR3 protein: CAITPDSSDTQYF

J gene: TRBJ1-3
CDR3 length: 12
V gene: TRBV30
D gene: -
clone size: -
CDR3 DNA: TGTGCCTGTGAGAGCTCTGGAAACACCATATATTTT
CDR3 protein: CACESSGNTIYF

J gene: TRBJ2-1
CDR3 length: 17
V gene: TRBV27
D gene: TRBD2
clone size: -
CDR3 DNA: TGTGCCAGCAGTTGGGCTAGCGGGGGGAGCTCCTACAATGAGCAGTTCTTC
CDR3 protein: CASSWASGGSSYNEQFF

J gene: TRBJ1-1
CDR3 length: 14
V gene: TRBV29-1
D gene: -
clone size: -
CDR3 DNA: TGCAGCGTTGGCCAGGTCCAGGGGAACACTGAAGCTTTCTTT
CDR3 protein: CSVGQVQGNTEAFF

J gene: TRBJ1-1
CDR3 length: 13
V gene: TRBV27
D gene: TRBD1
clone size: -
CDR3 DNA: TGTGCCAGCAGTTGGACAGGGGGCGCGCAAGCTTTCTTT
CDR3 protein: CASSWTGGAQAFF

J gene: TRBJ1-5
CDR3 length: 16
V gene: TRBV30
D gene: -
clone size: -
CDR3 DNA: TGTGCCTGGAGTGTACGAGGGAGGACCAACAATCAGCCCCAGCATTTT
CDR3 protein: CAWSVRGRTNNQPQHF

J gene: TRBJ1-5
CDR3 length: 16
V gene: TRBV2
D gene: TRBD1
clone size: -
CDR3 DNA: TGTGCCAGCAGTAAAACCCGGGACAGGGTTCGTCAGCCCCAGCATTTT
CDR3 protein: CASSKTRDRVRQPQHF

J gene: TRBJ2-6
CDR3 length: 17
V gene: TRBV28
D gene: -
clone size: -
CDR3 DNA: TGTGCCAGCACCGGATCACGGGTCCCCTCTGGGGCCAACGTCCTGACTTTC
CDR3 protein: CASTGSRVPSGANVLTF